Given below is one T cell receptor (beta chain) in context. CDR1 and CDR2 from the germline V gene are SQVTM and ANQGSEA. Trimming pared 7 bases from V and 1 base from J, leaving 16 bases between. The CDR3 consists of 14 residues. The sample belongs to a study of blood T cell repertoires in COVID-19. Turning to the study itself: Samples of COVID-19 (acute and convalescent) were obtained from the United States, Italy and Spain.

Some clones are missing from TCRdb's copy, which holds only in-frame ones; the method was immunoSEQ multiplex PCR. The sample has roughly 150,000 clones, approximately 87% seen once. The chain uses TRBV29-1 and TRBJ1-1, with D possibly being TRBD1 (5 bases). Sequences were obtained from peripheral blood. This receptor was identified in a man of 80 years or more with acute or convalescent COVID-19. Here the CDR3 reads CSAPGGRENTEAFF. The CDR3 coding sequence is TGCAGCGCACCCGGGGGGAGAGAGAACACTGAAGCTTTCTTT.